The rows below give T cell receptor beta chains drawn from one sample of a study of blood T cells in healthy people across ages. TCRdb recomputed calls from the 5' RACE reads with MiXCR, one row per CDR3 protein. The sample holds hundreds of thousands of distinct CDR3 sequences, about 62% seen once. Input material: blood. The receptors stem from a man aged 30-40 years in good health. The CDR3 runs from the conserved cysteine through the conserved F or W. The order of the fields is CDR3 DNA, CDR3 protein, clone size, V gene, J gene, D gene. A D gene is named only where the DNA matches it firmly. Clone size is stated in some rows and not others, as once, few, many or a class when expanded.

CDR3 DNA: TGTGCCAGCAGCTTGGCCAGGGGGGCAGGCGGGTATGGCTACACCTTC
CDR3 protein: CASSLARGAGGYGYTF
clone size: -
V gene: TRBV7-9
J gene: TRBJ1-2
D gene: TRBD1

CDR3 DNA: TGTGCCAGCAGCTTTCGACAAGGGGGCGATAATGGCTACACCTTC
CDR3 protein: CASSFRQGGDNGYTF
clone size: -
V gene: TRBV13
J gene: TRBJ1-2
D gene: TRBD1

CDR3 DNA: TGTGCCATCGGGGGGCCTTCCTCCTACGAGCAGTACTTC
CDR3 protein: CAIGGPSSYEQYF
clone size: -
V gene: TRBV10-3
J gene: TRBJ2-7
D gene: -

CDR3 DNA: TGCAGCGTTGCCGTGGTAGCGGGAGGTGTCGGGGAGACCCAGTACTTC
CDR3 protein: CSVAVVAGGVGETQYF
clone size: once
V gene: TRBV29-1
J gene: TRBJ2-5
D gene: TRBD2

CDR3 DNA: TGTGCCAGCAGCTCCGAACCGGGGGGCCTTTGGGAGACCCAGTACTTC
CDR3 protein: CASSSEPGGLWETQYF
clone size: -
V gene: TRBV7-6
J gene: TRBJ2-5
D gene: -

CDR3 DNA: TGTGCCAGCAGCTCGTCCCACAACAGGGCCCACGAGCAGTACTTC
CDR3 protein: CASSSSHNRAHEQYF
clone size: -
V gene: TRBV13
J gene: TRBJ2-7
D gene: -

CDR3 DNA: TGCGCCAGCAGCTTCCCAGCGGGACTCGAGCAGTACTTC
CDR3 protein: CASSFPAGLEQYF
clone size: -
V gene: TRBV5-1
J gene: TRBJ2-7
D gene: TRBD2

CDR3 DNA: TGCAGTGCTAGAGAACCGAACACCGGGGAGCTGTTTTTT
CDR3 protein: CSAREPNTGELFF
clone size: -
V gene: TRBV20-1
J gene: TRBJ2-2
D gene: -

CDR3 DNA: TGTGCCAGCAGCCAAGGACTTAGGGTAGAAGAGACCCAGTACTTC
CDR3 protein: CASSQGLRVEETQYF
clone size: few
V gene: TRBV3-1
J gene: TRBJ2-5
D gene: -

CDR3 DNA: TGTGCCAGCAGCTTAAAAGGGACCTCCTACGAGCAGTACTTC
CDR3 protein: CASSLKGTSYEQYF
clone size: -
V gene: TRBV7-9
J gene: TRBJ2-7
D gene: -